This TCR beta chain was sequenced in a study of Ad26.COV2.S vaccination and SARS-CoV-2 variants. Study observations and caveats: CD8+ and CD4+ T cells specific for spike reportedly responded with substantial breadth after vaccination. Possible underestimation of total T cell responses by the TCR breadth and depth analyses was noted.

Stated treatment: about 20 received Ad26.COV2.S at low or high dose, single or two shots; several received placebo; per-sample allocation not given. Sampling took place 63 days after the first vaccine or placebo injection. The study used a vaccine consisting of an Ad26 vector that expressed Wuhan-strain SARS-CoV-2 spike. In regard to this clone: Its antigen is not identified.

The V and J ends lost 7 bases and 8 bases, in that order; junction bases with no gene match: 9. The CDR3 spans 15 residues. Germline-derived CDR1 and CDR2 are SNHLY and FYNNEI. Profiled with immunoSEQ multiplex PCR; TCRdb holds only in-frame clones, not every one. Of around 240,000 clones in the sample, 88% were seen once. This sequence originates from a person between 18 and 60 years old who received the Ad26.COV2.S COVID-19 vaccine or a placebo. The rearrangement links TRBV2 to TRBJ2-1, with 12 bases matching TRBD2. The specimen comprised peripheral blood, sampled in a trial of Ad26.COV2.S vaccine versus placebo. This CDR3 reads CASKFEGTSGYEQFF. The CDR3, as DNA: TGTGCCAGCAAGTTTGAGGGGACTAGCGGGTATGAGCAGTTCTTC.